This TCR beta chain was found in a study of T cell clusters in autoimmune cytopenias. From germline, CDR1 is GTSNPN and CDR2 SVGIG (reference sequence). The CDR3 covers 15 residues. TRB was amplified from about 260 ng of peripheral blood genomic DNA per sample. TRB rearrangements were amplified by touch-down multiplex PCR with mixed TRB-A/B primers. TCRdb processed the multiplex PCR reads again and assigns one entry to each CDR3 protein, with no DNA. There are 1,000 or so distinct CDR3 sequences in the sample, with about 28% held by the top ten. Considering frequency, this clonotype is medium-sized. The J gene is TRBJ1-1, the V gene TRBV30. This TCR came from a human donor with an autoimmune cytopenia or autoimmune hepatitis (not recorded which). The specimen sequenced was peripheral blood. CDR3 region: CAWSVQWGSGTEAFF.